This is a list of T cell receptor beta chains from one sample in a study of T cell responses to AZD1222 COVID-19 vaccine. Data came from immunoSEQ multiplex PCR; TCRdb stores just in-frame clones and leaves some out. The repertoire consists of under 150,000 clones, with 85% occurring once and the leading ten covering 7.9%. This specimen was peripheral blood, taken 28 days after the second dose of the MenACWY control vaccine. These receptors were taken from an adult who received the MenACWY meningococcal vaccine as a control. CDR3s include the opening cysteine and the closing phenylalanine or tryptophan. The D gene is left open where the match is weak. Size values are once, few and many counts, or a class for expanded clones, and some rows have none.

- TRBJ1-1 TRBV11-2 TRBD1 TGTGCCAGCAGCTTAGGACAGGGGTACACTGAAGCTTTCTTT CASSLGQGYTEAFF
- TRBJ1-2 TRBV4-1 - TGCGCCAGCAGCCAAGGGTTCAGGGACTATGGCTACACCTTC CASSQGFRDYGYTF
- TRBJ2-2 TRBV6-1 - TGTGCCAGCAGTGAACGACGGTTTGTGTTTTTT CASSERRFVFF
- TRBJ1-4 TRBV7-8 TRBD1 TGTGCCAGCAGCTTAGGGACAGGAGCTAATGAAAAACTGTTTTTT CASSLGTGANEKLFF
- TRBJ2-1 TRBV4-1 TRBD1 TGCGCCAGCAGCCAAGAAGGGGGCTTTGTGCAGTTCTTC CASSQEGGFVQFF
once TRBJ1-1 TRBV6-5 TRBD1 TGTGCCAGCAGCCTGGGACAGTCTGAAGCTTTCTTT CASSLGQSEAFF
- TRBJ2-2 TRBV4-2 - TGTGCCAGCAGCCAAGTACCAGGGACGTTATTGAACACCGGGGAGCTGTTTTTT CASSQVPGTLLNTGELFF
- TRBJ2-1 TRBV11-3 - TGTGCCAGCAGCCCAGATCGGCAGCAGTTCTTC CASSPDRQQFF
- TRBJ1-4 TRBV2 - TGTGCCAGCAGATGGGATTATAATGAAAAACTGTTTTTT CASRWDYNEKLFF
- TRBJ2-1 TRBV23-1 - TGCGCCAGCGGATTATACAATGAGCAGTTCTTC CASGLYNEQFF
once TRBJ2-6 TRBV7-3 TRBD1 TGTGCCAGCAGCCCGGGACAGGACCCCTCTGGGGCCAACGTCCTGACTTTC CASSPGQDPSGANVLTF
- TRBJ1-3 TRBV5-6 - TGTGCCAGCAGCTACGCAGGGGATTCGGACTCTGGAAACACCATATATTTT CASSYAGDSDSGNTIYF
- TRBJ2-1 TRBV6-2/TRBV6-3 - TGTGCCAGCAGTCAGACAGACCTATCCTACAATGAGCAGTTCTTC CASSQTDLSYNEQFF
- TRBJ2-1 TRBV4-1 - TGCGCCAGCAGCCGCAATATTCTAGCAGACCCTTACAATGAGCAGTTCTTC CASSRNILADPYNEQFF
- TRBJ2-1 TRBV18 - TGTGCCAGCTCACCTAGTGCGGGATCCTACAATGAGCAGTTCTTC CASSPSAGSYNEQFF
- TRBJ1-5 TRBV30 - TGTGCCTGGAGTGCCGTCGGACACGATAGCAATCAGCCCCAGCATTTT CAWSAVGHDSNQPQHF
once TRBJ2-3 TRBV5-1 - TGCGCCAGCAGCTCTAGGGGGATTAGCACAGATACGCAGTATTTT CASSSRGISTDTQYF
- TRBJ2-7 TRBV19 TRBD2 TGTGCCAGTAGTATCGGGGCTAGCGGGAGCTCCTACGAGCAGTACTTC CASSIGASGSSYEQYF
- TRBJ2-7 TRBV7-6 TRBD2 TGTGCCAGCAGCTTAGCCGGGGGGGTAGGGGGCTACGAGCAGTACTTC CASSLAGGVGGYEQYF
few TRBJ2-4 TRBV10-3 TRBD1 TGTGCCATCAGTGAGACAGGGGTCAACATTCAGTACTTC CAISETGVNIQYF